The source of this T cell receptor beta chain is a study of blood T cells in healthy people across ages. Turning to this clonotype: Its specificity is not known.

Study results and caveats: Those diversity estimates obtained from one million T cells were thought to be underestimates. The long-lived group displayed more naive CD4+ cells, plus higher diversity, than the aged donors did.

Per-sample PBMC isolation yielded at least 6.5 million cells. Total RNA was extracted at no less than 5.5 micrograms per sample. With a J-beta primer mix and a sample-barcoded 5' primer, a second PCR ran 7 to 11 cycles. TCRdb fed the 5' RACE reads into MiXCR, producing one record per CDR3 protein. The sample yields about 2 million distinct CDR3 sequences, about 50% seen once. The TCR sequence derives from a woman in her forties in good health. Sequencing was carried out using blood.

The CDR3 DNA sequence: TGCGCCAGCAGCTTGGGACAGTCTTATCAAGGCTACACCTTC. Protein product: CASSLGQSYQGYTF. The rearrangement links TRBV5-1 to TRBJ1-2; possibly TRBD1 for D (5 bases). The CDR3 is 14 residues long. The V end was cut by 0 bases, the J end by 8 bases, with 14 bases between. Germline V gene lookup returns CDR1 SGHRS and CDR2 YFSETQ.